The rows below give T cell receptor beta chains drawn from one sample of a study of cytomegalovirus exposure and HLA in healthy donors. The table came from immunoSEQ multiplex PCR; TCRdb's copy has only in-frame clones and leaves some out. The repertoire includes 150,000 to 200,000 clones, about 65% of them detected once, and around 7% sits in the top ten. Sample: PBMCs. These receptors were collected from a man aged 35-49 years in good health and CMV-seropositive. Each CDR3 is given with its conserved first and last residue. The order of the fields is clone size, V gene, J gene, D gene, CDR3 DNA, CDR3 protein. A D gene is named only where the DNA matches it firmly. The size entry is marked missing in some rows and otherwise reads once, few, many or a size class.

few,TRBV10-2,TRBJ2-1,TRBD1,TGCGCCAGCAGGACAGGGGGCGACTACAATGAGCAGTTCTTC,CASRTGGDYNEQFF
NA,TRBV7-2,TRBJ2-2,TRBD2,TGTGCCAGCAGCCATACGGGGGGGCCGAACACCGGGGAGCTGTTTTTT,CASSHTGGPNTGELFF
NA,TRBV10-2,TRBJ1-2,NA,TGCGCCAGCTCCCTCCTAGGGGACTATGGCTACACCTTC,CASSLLGDYGYTF
NA,TRBV7-6,TRBJ1-1,NA,TGTGCCAGCAGCCGTTCGACAGGAACTGAAGCTTTCTTT,CASSRSTGTEAFF
NA,TRBV5-4,TRBJ2-5,NA,TGTGCCAGCAGCCGAGACTGGATCCAAGAGACCCAGTACTTC,CASSRDWIQETQYF
NA,TRBV9,TRBJ1-5,NA,TGTGCCAGCAACGCAAAGGGGGGCAATCAGCCCCAGCATTTT,CASNAKGGNQPQHF
NA,TRBV19,TRBJ2-5,TRBD2,TGTGCCAGTAACATGGGAGGGACGGGAGAGACCCAGTACTTC,CASNMGGTGETQYF
NA,TRBV4-2,TRBJ2-4,NA,TGTGCCAGCAGTCCCCTGGGCGGGGGCCGTAAAAACATTCAGTACTTC,CASSPLGGGRKNIQYF
few,TRBV29-1,TRBJ2-7,NA,TGCAGCGTTGTAGGGGGGGGCCACGAGGAGCAGTACTTC,CSVVGGGHEEQYF
few,TRBV11-2,TRBJ2-7,TRBD1,TGTGCCAGCAGCTTCCAGGGGGCCCACGAGCAGTACTTC,CASSFQGAHEQYF
NA,TRBV6-1,TRBJ2-7,TRBD1,TGTGCCAGCACTGACAGGGGTTCCCCTTACGAGCAGTACTTC,CASTDRGSPYEQYF
NA,TRBV20-1,TRBJ2-5,NA,TGCAGTTCCCCTAGGGAGACCCAGTACTTC,CSSPRETQYF
NA,TRBV5-8,TRBJ2-7,TRBD1,TGTGCCAGCAGCTTGCCGACAGGGGGCGAGCAGTACTTC,CASSLPTGGEQYF
few,TRBV6-1,TRBJ1-1,NA,TGTGCCAGCAGTGAAGACGGTTTGCGTCGAGCTTTCTTT,CASSEDGLRRAFF
once,TRBV5-6,TRBJ1-1,TRBD1,TGTGCCAGCAGCCAGACAGGGTGGGACACTGAAGCTTTCTTT,CASSQTGWDTEAFF
NA,TRBV7-9,TRBJ2-7,NA,TGTTCCAGCGAGGGTTTAACCTACGAGCAGTACTTC,CSSEGLTYEQYF
NA,TRBV19,TRBJ1-5,TRBD1,TGTGCCAGTACTGGGACAGGGAATCAGCCCCAGCATTTT,CASTGTGNQPQHF